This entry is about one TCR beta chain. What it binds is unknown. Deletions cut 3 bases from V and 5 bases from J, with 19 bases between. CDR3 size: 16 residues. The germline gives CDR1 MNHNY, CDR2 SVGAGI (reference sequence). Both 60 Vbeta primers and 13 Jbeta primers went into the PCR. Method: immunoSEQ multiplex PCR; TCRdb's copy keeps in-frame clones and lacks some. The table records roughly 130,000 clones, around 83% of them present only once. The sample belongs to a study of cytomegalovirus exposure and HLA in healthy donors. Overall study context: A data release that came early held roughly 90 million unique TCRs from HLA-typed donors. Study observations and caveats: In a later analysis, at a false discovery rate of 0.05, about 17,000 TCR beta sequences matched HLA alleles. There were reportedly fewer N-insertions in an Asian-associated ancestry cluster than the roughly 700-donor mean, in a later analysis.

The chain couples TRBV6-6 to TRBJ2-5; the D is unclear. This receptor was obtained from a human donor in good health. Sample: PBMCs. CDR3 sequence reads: CASSYRRAVTFETQYF. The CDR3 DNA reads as TGTGCCAGCAGTTATCGCCGTGCGGTGACCTTTGAGACCCAGTACTTC.